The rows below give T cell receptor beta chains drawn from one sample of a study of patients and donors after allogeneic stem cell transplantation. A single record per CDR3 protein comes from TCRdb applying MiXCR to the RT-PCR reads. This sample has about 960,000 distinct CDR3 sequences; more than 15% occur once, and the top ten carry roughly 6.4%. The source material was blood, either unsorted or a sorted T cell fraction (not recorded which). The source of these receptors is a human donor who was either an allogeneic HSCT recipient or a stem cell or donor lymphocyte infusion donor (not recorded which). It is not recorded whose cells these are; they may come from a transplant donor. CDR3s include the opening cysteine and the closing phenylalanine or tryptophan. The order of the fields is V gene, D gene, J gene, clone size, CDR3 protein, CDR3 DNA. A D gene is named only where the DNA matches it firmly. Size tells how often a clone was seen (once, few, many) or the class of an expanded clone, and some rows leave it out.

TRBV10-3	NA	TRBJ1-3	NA	CAISEGAVTGNTIYF	TGTGCCATCAGTGAGGGGGCAGTGACTGGAAACACCATATATTTT
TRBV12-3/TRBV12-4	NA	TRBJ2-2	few	CASSLSAGDGELFF	TGTGCCAGCAGTTTGTCAGCGGGCGACGGGGAGCTGTTTTTT
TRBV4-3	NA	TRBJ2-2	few	CASREGDPAPPNTGELFF	TGCGCCAGCAGGGAGGGGGACCCTGCACCCCCAAACACCGGGGAGCTGTTTTTT
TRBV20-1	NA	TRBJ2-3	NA	CSALRLEGDTQYF	TGCAGTGCTCTACGACTAGAAGGAGATACGCAGTATTTT
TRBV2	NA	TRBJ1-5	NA	CASRTQGNQPQHF	TGTGCCAGCAGGACACAGGGCAATCAGCCCCAGCATTTT
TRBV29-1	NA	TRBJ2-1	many	CSAGLFRAEQFF	TGCAGCGCTGGGCTATTTCGGGCTGAGCAGTTCTTC
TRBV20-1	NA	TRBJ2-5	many	CSARSGGREETQYF	TGCAGTGCTAGGTCCGGAGGGCGGGAAGAGACCCAGTACTTC
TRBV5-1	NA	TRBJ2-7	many	CASSYRTDPYEQYF	TGCGCCAGCAGCTACCGGACGGACCCCTACGAGCAGTACTTC
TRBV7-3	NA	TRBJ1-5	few	CASRAHSNQPQHF	TGTGCCAGCAGGGCCCATAGCAATCAGCCCCAGCATTTT
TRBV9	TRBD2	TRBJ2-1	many	CASSVYRTSGGHNEQFF	TGTGCCAGCAGCGTGTACAGGACTAGCGGGGGACACAATGAGCAGTTCTTC
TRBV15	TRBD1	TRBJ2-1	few	CATRDGTALYNEQFF	TGTGCCACCAGGGACGGGACAGCCTTATACAATGAGCAGTTCTTC
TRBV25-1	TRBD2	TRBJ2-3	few	CASSDKTSIGTDTQYF	TGTGCCAGCAGTGATAAGACTAGCATTGGCACAGATACGCAGTATTTT
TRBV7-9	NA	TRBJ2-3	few	CASRPRLGGSTDTQYF	TGTGCCAGCAGGCCTCGCTTAGGGGGGAGCACAGATACGCAGTATTTT
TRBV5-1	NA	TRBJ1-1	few	CASSLQTTEAFF	TGCGCCAGCAGCCTTCAGACCACTGAAGCTTTCTTT
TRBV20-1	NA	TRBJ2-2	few	CSAPGPGELFF	TGCAGTGCCCCTGGTCCCGGGGAGCTGTTTTTT
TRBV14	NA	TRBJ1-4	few	CASSRFRVSLNEKLFF	TGTGCCAGCAGCCGGTTTCGGGTCAGTCTTAATGAAAAACTGTTTTTT
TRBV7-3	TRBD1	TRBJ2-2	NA	CASSQQGAGGELFF	TGTGCCAGCAGCCAACAGGGGGCGGGCGGGGAGCTGTTTTTT
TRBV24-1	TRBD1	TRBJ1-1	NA	CATSDTRTGDTAFF	TGTGCCACCAGTGATACTCGTACAGGGGATACAGCTTTCTTT
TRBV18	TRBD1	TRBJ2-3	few	CASSERTGGRDTQYF	TGTGCCAGCTCAGAACGGACAGGGGGCCGGGATACGCAGTATTTT
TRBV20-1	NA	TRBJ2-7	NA	CSALDSYSYEQYF	TGCAGTGCTTTGGACTCTTACTCCTACGAGCAGTACTTC
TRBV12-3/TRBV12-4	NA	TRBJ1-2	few	CASSLSLARGYTF	TGTGCCAGCAGTTTATCCCTTGCGCGAGGCTACACCTTC
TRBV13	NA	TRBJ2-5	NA	CASSRPPQETQYF	TGTGCCAGCAGCCGACCCCCCCAAGAGACCCAGTACTTC
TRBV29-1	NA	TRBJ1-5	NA	CSVGDRTNQPQHF	TGCAGCGTTGGCGATAGAACTAATCAGCCCCAGCATTTT
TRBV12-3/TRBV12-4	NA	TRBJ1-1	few	CASTSRRTAEAFF	TGTGCCAGCACCTCCAGGAGGACAGCTGAAGCTTTCTTT